Given below is one T cell receptor (beta chain) in context. Its antigen remains unidentified. No much larger clonotype is one base removed from it; base qualities were not supplied. Libraries were constructed by 5' RACE. The reads were generated on an Illumina HiSeq 2000. Template switching added a universal primer binding site, and the final cDNA carried a unique molecular identifier that allowed TCR cDNA molecules to be counted accurately. First-strand cDNA for TCR alpha and beta chains was synthesized from specific primers in the conserved constant-segment region. To control for contamination, every cDNA library was double barcoded, receiving both a SMART-Mk sample barcode and Illumina barcodes. TruSeq adapter sequences, together with Illumina sample barcodes, were added in two successive PCR steps. The TCR alpha and beta cDNA libraries were sequenced on the Illumina HiSeq platform using custom primers. In the paper's pipeline: Raw reads were processed with MiGEC to extract unique molecular identifiers, and MiXCR was used to determine CDR3 positions. Recombination models were inferred per individual with the repgenHMM and IGoR tools using an EM algorithm. Shared clonotypes were analyzed with the tcR package in R, and sharing was normalized by the product of cloneset sizes. To study raw recombination without the effects of thymic and clonal selection, out-of-frame nonproductive sequences were analyzed. TCRdb reprocessed the public reads (quality trimming at Q25 with fastp, clone calling with MiXCR) and kept in-frame beta chains. All rows with the same CDR3 protein become a single entry with the most common DNA and genes. The V and J calls here are based on TCRdb, not the publication. The table for this sample lists hundreds of thousands of distinct CDR3 sequences; 20% to 25% of them were counted only once. Of the sample, around 3% is held by the ten largest clones.

Only healthy Caucasian donors were included. Three pairs of female monozygotic twins, all aged roughly 18 to 29 years, were included in the twin cohort. Positive isolation kits from Invitrogen were used to isolate the CD4+ and CD8+ T cell populations. The data were taken from a study of identical twins (TCRdb year 2016). As for the study more broadly: TCR alpha and beta repertoires from monozygotic twins, unrelated adults of various ages and cord blood were deep-sequenced to test whether fetal clonotypes persist. To rule out contamination, replicate twin experiments were performed at different times with different library preparation protocols.

CDR1 SGDLS and CDR2 YYNGEE were looked up in the germline V gene. At the junction V is shortened by 2 bases and J by 5 bases; bases outside the gene matches: 4. The CDR3 contains 15 residues, cysteine and phenylalanine counted. The read is trimmed to its CDR3 DNA, 45 bases read in frame from base 1. Results the study describes overall, beyond this receptor: A weaker excess of twin sharing was found in beta out-of-frame sequences because the signal-to-noise ratio was lowered by fewer shared sequences. Out-of-frame TCR alpha sharing in monozygotic twins was systematically underestimated by recombination models, whereas sharing between unrelated individuals was in agreement with the recombination models. Abundant cord blood beta clonotypes had fewer insertions, young adult naive repertoires showed a similar but weaker trend, and memory repertoires showed no such trend. Conclusions relied on cross-sectional statistical analysis, since the same donors could not be followed over many years. Zero-insertion analyses could be partly confounded by invariant T cells such as MAIT and iNKT, though diverse VJ usage argued against such confounding for most clonotypes. Compared with coincidental sharing between unrelated individuals, out-of-frame TCR alpha sequences shared between twins had an excess of sequences with low generation probability.

These data also featured in a second study, about T cells expressing NK-cell markers. In that second paper, the authors write: Eight or nine donors provided sorted CD3+CD56+NKG2C+, CD3+CD56+NKG2C- and CD3+CD56-NKG2C+ T-cell subsets, whose TCR beta-chain repertoires were profiled. Among the eight sequenced donors, only one was HCMV-seronegative, while the other seven were HCMV-seropositive. To restrict sorting to alphabetaTCR-expressing T cells, an anti-gammadeltaTCR antibody was added in several experiments. In over five donors, the dominant CD3+CD56+NKG2C+ clonotypes were found to rank among the top 10 CD8+ clonotypes and to make up about 1.0-8% of CD8+ T cells. Those dominant clonotypes were again the most abundant among CD3+CD56-NKG2C+ cells in several donors, at roughly 25-65%. It remained unclear whether the expanded NKG2C-expressing T cell clones were specific for HCMV antigens. All eight donors whose samples were sequenced were randomly selected healthy volunteers, three of them men and five women. To determine HCMV serostatus, a commercial ELISA kit was used to detect HCMV-specific IgG in serum. MIGEC handled demultiplexing of the reads and grouping by UMI, while MiTCR was used to assemble and quantify clonotypes. To remove erroneous sequences, TCR cDNA sequences were retained only when supported by two or more reads. Downstream repertoire analysis used the tcR package, and clonotypes were matched across fractions by CDR3 nucleotide sequence plus V segment. VDJmatch was used to annotate antigen specificity against VDJdb, with one amino acid substitution in CDR3 allowed.

The V and J genes are TRBV9 and TRBJ2-1; TRBD2 agrees with 10 junctional bases. Sequencing was carried out using CD4+ T cells sorted from blood. The receptor's source is a woman aged 18-35 years in good health. The nucleotides are TGTGCCAGCAGCGTCCAGAGCGGGAGGGACAATGAGCAGTTCTTC. The resulting protein is CASSVQSGRDNEQFF. With all but the CDR3 taken from the reference TRBV9 and TRBJ2-1 genes, the full variable domain is: DSGVTQTPKHLITATGQRVTLRCSPRSGDLSVYWYQQSLDQGLQFLIQYYNGEERAKGNILERFSAQQFPDLHSELNLSSLELGDSALYFCASSVQSGRDNEQFFGPGTRLTVL.